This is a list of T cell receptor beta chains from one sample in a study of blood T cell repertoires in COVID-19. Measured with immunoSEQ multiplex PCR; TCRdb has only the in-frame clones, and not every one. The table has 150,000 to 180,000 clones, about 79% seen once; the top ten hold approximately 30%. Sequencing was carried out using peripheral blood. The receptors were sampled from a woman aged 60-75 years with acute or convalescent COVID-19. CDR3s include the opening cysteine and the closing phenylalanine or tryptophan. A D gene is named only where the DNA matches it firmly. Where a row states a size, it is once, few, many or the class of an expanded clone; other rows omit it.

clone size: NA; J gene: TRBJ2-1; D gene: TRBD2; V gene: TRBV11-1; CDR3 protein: CASSLPTAGGNEQFF; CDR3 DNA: TGTGCCAGCAGCTTACCGACAGCGGGGGGGAATGAGCAGTTCTTC
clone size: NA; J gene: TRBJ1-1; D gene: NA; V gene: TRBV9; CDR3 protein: CASSQTVGTNTEAFF; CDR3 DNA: TGTGCCAGCAGCCAGACTGTCGGAACTAACACTGAAGCTTTCTTT
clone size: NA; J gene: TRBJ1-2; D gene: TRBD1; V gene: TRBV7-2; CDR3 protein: CASSATPPDRAYGYTF; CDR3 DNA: TGTGCCAGCAGCGCCACCCCCCCAGACAGGGCCTATGGCTACACCTTC
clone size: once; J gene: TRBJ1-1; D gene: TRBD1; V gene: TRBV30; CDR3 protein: CAWEDPGQGMLEAFF; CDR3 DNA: TGTGCCTGGGAAGATCCGGGACAGGGAATGCTTGAAGCTTTCTTT
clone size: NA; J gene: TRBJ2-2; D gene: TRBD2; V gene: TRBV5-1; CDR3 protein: CASSPLGEGPGELFF; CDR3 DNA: TGCGCCAGCAGCCCCCTCGGGGAGGGGCCCGGGGAGCTGTTTTTT
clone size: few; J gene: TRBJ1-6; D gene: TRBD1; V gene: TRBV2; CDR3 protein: CASSVRTGYNSPLHF; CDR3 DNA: TGTGCCAGCAGTGTTCGGACAGGTTATAATTCACCCCTCCACTTT
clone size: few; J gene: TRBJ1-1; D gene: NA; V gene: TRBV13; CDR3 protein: CASSYYRVVRGEAFF; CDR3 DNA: TGTGCCAGCAGCTACTACAGGGTCGTGAGAGGTGAAGCTTTCTTT
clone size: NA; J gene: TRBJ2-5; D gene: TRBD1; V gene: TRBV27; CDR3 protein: CASSLEGAGETQYF; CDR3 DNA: TGTGCCAGCAGTTTAGAGGGGGCTGGCGAGACCCAGTACTTC
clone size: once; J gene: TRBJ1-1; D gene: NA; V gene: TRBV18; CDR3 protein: CASSPTEINTEAFF; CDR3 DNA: TGTGCCAGCTCACCAACGGAGATTAACACTGAAGCTTTCTTT
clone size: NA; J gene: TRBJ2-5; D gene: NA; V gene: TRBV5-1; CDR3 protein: CASSFSGDSPQETQYF; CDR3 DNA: TGCGCCAGCAGCTTTTCGGGGGACAGCCCTCAAGAGACCCAGTACTTC
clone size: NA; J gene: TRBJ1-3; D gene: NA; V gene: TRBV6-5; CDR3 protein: CASSYGLYGNTIYF; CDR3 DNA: TGTGCCAGCAGTTACGGTCTCTATGGAAACACCATATATTTT
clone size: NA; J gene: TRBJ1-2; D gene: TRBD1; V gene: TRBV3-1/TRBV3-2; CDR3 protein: CASSLRTGAPASYGYTF; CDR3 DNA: TGTGCCAGCAGCTTACGGACAGGGGCCCCCGCGTCCTATGGCTACACCTTC
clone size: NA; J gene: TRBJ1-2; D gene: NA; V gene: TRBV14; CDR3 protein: CASSQGLQALYRGYTF; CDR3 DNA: TGTGCCAGCAGCCAAGGTCTACAGGCCCTCTACCGGGGCTACACCTTC
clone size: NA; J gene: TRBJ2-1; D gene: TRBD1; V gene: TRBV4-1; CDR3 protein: CASSPGQGASGSQFF; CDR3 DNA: TGCGCCAGCAGCCCCGGACAGGGGGCTTCGGGATCGCAGTTCTTC
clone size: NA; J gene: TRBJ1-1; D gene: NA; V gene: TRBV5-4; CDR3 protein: CASSLDREGTEAFF; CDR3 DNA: TGTGCCAGCAGCTTGGACAGGGAGGGCACTGAAGCTTTCTTT
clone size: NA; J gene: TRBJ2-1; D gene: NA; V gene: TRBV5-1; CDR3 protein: CASSLMGAGYNEQFF; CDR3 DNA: TGCGCCAGCAGCTTGATGGGGGCCGGCTACAATGAGCAGTTCTTC
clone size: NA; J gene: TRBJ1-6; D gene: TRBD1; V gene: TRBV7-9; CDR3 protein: CASNRDSTNSPLHF; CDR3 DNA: TGTGCCAGCAACCGGGACAGTACTAATTCACCCCTCCACTTT
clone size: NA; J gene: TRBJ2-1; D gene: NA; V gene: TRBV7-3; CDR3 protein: CASSFGGRGESEQFF; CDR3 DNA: TGTGCCAGCAGCTTTGGAGGCAGGGGGGAGAGTGAGCAGTTCTTC
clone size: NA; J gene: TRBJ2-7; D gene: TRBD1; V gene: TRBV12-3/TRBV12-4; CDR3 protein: CASSPDRTYEQYF; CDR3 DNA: TGTGCCAGCAGTCCGGACAGGACCTACGAGCAGTACTTC
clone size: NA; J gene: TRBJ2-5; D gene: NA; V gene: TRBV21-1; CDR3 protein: CASSTLVWRETQYF; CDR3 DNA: TGTGCCAGCAGCACACTAGTCTGGAGGGAGACCCAGTACTTC
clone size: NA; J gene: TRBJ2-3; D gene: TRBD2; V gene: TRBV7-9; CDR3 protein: CASSAPGLAVTDTQYF; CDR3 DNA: TGTGCCAGCAGCGCACCGGGACTAGCGGTCACAGATACGCAGTATTTT
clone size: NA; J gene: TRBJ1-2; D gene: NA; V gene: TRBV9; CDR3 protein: CASSAAQGLYGYTF; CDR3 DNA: TGTGCCAGCAGCGCAGCCCAGGGACTCTATGGCTACACCTTC
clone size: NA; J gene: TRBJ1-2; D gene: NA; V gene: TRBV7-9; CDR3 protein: CASSLGRAYGYTF; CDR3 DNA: TGTGCCAGCAGCTTAGGCAGGGCTTATGGCTACACCTTC
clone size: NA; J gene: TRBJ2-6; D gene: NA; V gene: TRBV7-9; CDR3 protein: CASSRTGGANVLTF; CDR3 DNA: TGTGCCAGCAGCCGGACTGGTGGGGCCAACGTCCTGACTTTC
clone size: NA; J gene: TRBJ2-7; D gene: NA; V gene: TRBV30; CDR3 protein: CAWKGVGGVNEQYF; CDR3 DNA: TGTGCCTGGAAAGGTGTTGGAGGGGTGAACGAGCAGTACTTC
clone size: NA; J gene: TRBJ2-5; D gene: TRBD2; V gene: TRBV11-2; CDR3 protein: CASSLGLLAGPSETQYF; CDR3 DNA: TGTGCCAGCAGCCTGGGACTTCTAGCGGGGCCCTCAGAGACCCAGTACTTC